These T cell receptor beta chains were read from a single sample in a study of T cells in Graves' hyperthyroidism and ophthalmopathy. In TCRdb, the multiplex PCR reads were re-called with MiXCR into one record per CDR3 protein. Of about 760,000 distinct CDR3 sequences listed, roughly a third were seen once; the top ten hold around 30%. The sequenced sample consisted of blood. The receptors shown here come from a woman in her forties with Graves' hyperthyroidism. Each CDR3 is given with its conserved first and last residue. The order of the fields is J gene, V gene, D gene, clone size, CDR3 DNA, CDR3 protein. The D gene is left open where the match is weak. Rows may omit the clone size; those that give it use once, few, many or a size class.

J: TRBJ1-2; V: TRBV19; D: -; size: -; DNA: TGTGCCAGTAGTACCAGACAGGAACCATATGGCTACACCTTC; CDR3: CASSTRQEPYGYTF
J: TRBJ2-5; V: TRBV12-3/TRBV12-4; D: -; size: few; DNA: TGTGCCAGCAGTGAAGCACGGCGGAGACTGAAAGAGACCCAGTACTTC; CDR3: CASSEARRRLKETQYF
J: TRBJ1-6; V: TRBV7-2; D: -; size: many; DNA: TGTGCCAGCAGCCCGGGACACGTAGTTCCCCTCCACTTT; CDR3: CASSPGHVVPLHF
J: TRBJ1-4; V: TRBV20-1; D: -; size: -; DNA: TGCAGTGCTAGTTACAGGCATACAGTTGCAACTAATGAAAAACTGTTTTTT; CDR3: CSASYRHTVATNEKLFF
J: TRBJ2-6; V: TRBV7-2; D: TRBD1; size: -; DNA: TGTGCCAGCAGCTCCCCACGACAGGGCCACTCTGGGGCCAACGTCCTGACTTTC; CDR3: CASSSPRQGHSGANVLTF
J: TRBJ2-6; V: TRBV2; D: -; size: many; DNA: TGTGCCAGCAGTGACCGGTTGGGGTTCAGCTCTGGGGCCAACGTCCTGACTTTC; CDR3: CASSDRLGFSSGANVLTF
J: TRBJ2-2; V: TRBV5-5; D: -; size: -; DNA: TGTGCCAGCACCCTACCACAGGGTCGGCACACCGGGGAGCTGTTTTTT; CDR3: CASTLPQGRHTGELFF
J: TRBJ1-5; V: TRBV12-3/TRBV12-4; D: -; size: -; DNA: TGTGCCAGCAGTTTAGCGGGACGGACCTGGAATCAGCCCCAGCATTTT; CDR3: CASSLAGRTWNQPQHF
J: TRBJ1-2; V: TRBV6-5; D: TRBD1; size: few; DNA: TGTGCCAGCAGCTCCTCACAGGGGACCGACTATGGCTACACCTTC; CDR3: CASSSSQGTDYGYTF
J: TRBJ2-6; V: TRBV4-3; D: -; size: -; DNA: TGCGCCAGCAGCCAAGAAGAGCTGGGTGGGGCCAACGTCCTGACTTTC; CDR3: CASSQEELGGANVLTF
J: TRBJ1-2; V: TRBV7-2; D: TRBD1; size: -; DNA: TGTGCCAGCAGTCAGGACAGGGACGGCTATGGCTACACCTTC; CDR3: CASSQDRDGYGYTF
J: TRBJ2-6; V: TRBV12-3/TRBV12-4; D: -; size: many; DNA: TGTGCCAGCAGTTTTACCAGCTCTGGGGCCAACGTCCTGACTTTC; CDR3: CASSFTSSGANVLTF
J: TRBJ1-2; V: TRBV5-5; D: TRBD1; size: few; DNA: TGTGCCAGCAGCGGAGTCCCCCCCATCGACAGGGGCGTCTTC; CDR3: CASSGVPPIDRGVF
J: TRBJ2-2; V: TRBV9; D: TRBD2; size: -; DNA: TGTGCCAGCAGCGTAGGGGTGAGGACTAGACACACCGGGGAGCTGTTTTTT; CDR3: CASSVGVRTRHTGELFF
J: TRBJ2-1; V: TRBV10-3; D: -; size: -; DNA: TGTGCCATCACTGGTTCGCGAAATGAGCAGTTCTTC; CDR3: CAITGSRNEQFF
J: TRBJ1-1; V: TRBV4-1; D: -; size: few; DNA: TGCGCCAGCAGCCAAGATCAAGGCAGGATGAACACTGAAGCTTTCTTT; CDR3: CASSQDQGRMNTEAFF
J: TRBJ2-1; V: TRBV10-3; D: -; size: -; DNA: TGTGCCATCAGTGCCAGGTCGGGTCAACCTACCGGCTCAGCTGAGCAGTTCTTC; CDR3: CAISARSGQPTGSAEQFF
J: TRBJ2-5; V: TRBV7-9; D: -; size: many; DNA: TGTGCCAGCAGCTTAGCAGCAGGGTACCAAGAGACCCAGTACTTC; CDR3: CASSLAAGYQETQYF
J: TRBJ2-7; V: TRBV10-3; D: TRBD1; size: -; DNA: TGTGCCAGCAGGCAGCCAGGGGGCGAGCAGTACTTC; CDR3: CASRQPGGEQYF
J: TRBJ2-7; V: TRBV12-3/TRBV12-4; D: -; size: few; DNA: TGTGCCAGCAGTGAAGGCGTCGGGGGTTACGAGCAGTACTTC; CDR3: CASSEGVGGYEQYF
J: TRBJ1-5; V: TRBV10-3; D: TRBD1; size: -; DNA: TGTGCCATCAGTGAGAGGACAGGGGAGGGGCCCCAGCATTTT; CDR3: CAISERTGEGPQHF
J: TRBJ2-7; V: TRBV7-6; D: TRBD1; size: -; DNA: TGTGCCAGCAGCCCGGGACAGCACCACGAGCAGTACTTC; CDR3: CASSPGQHHEQYF
J: TRBJ1-2; V: TRBV5-5; D: -; size: many; DNA: TGTGCCAGCAGCTTGGAGAGGGTCCGAAACACCTTC; CDR3: CASSLERVRNTF
J: TRBJ1-5; V: TRBV6-5; D: -; size: few; DNA: TGTGCCAGCAGTGATACCGGGAATTACCAGCCCCAGCATTTT; CDR3: CASSDTGNYQPQHF